The entry that follows covers one T cell receptor beta chain sequence. Germline V gives CDR1 SEHNR, CDR2 FQNEAQ (reference sequence). This CDR3 is built from 12 residues. The V gene lost 2 bases and the J gene lost 6 bases, with 7 bases spanning the gap. This specimen belongs to a study of blood T cell repertoires in COVID-19. As for the study in general: Samples of COVID-19 (acute and convalescent) were obtained from the United States, Italy and Spain. PBMCs, B-cell-depleted T cells, or T cells were the source of the cDNA or gDNA that made up the material.

How the authors handled the data: Quantification of nucleated cells was approximated via reference gene primer amplification. Sequencing was performed with immunoSEQ multiplex PCR; in TCRdb, only in-frame clones are kept and a portion is missing. Clonal size and the V and J genes are those of that table, whereas D and trimming came from the DNA. This sample carries fewer than 120,000 clones, around 79% of them seen once, and the ten largest clones take 16%. The source is a woman over 75 with active or convalescent COVID-19. What was sequenced was peripheral blood. The rearrangement joins TRBV7-9 to TRBJ1-1; D ambiguous. The CDR3 DNA reads TGTGCCAGCAGCTTACGGGGTCCTGAAGCTTTCTTT. Its protein product is CASSLRGPEAFF.